This T cell receptor beta chain was recorded in a study of blood T cell repertoires in COVID-19 (dated by TCRdb to 2020 to 2022). Notes on the research overall: The collaborator samples originated in the United States, Italy and Spain and spanned the acute and convalescent phases of COVID-19. The prospective study material was composed of cDNA or gDNA derived from T cells, B-cell-depleted T cells, or PBMCs. Deeply sampled blood TCRbeta repertoires from subjects exposed to, actively infected with, or recovered from COVID-19 were included in the dataset. The repertoires were released in a freely available public database meant as a resource for research on the immune response to SARS-CoV-2. Samples came from the ongoing ImmuneRACE study (first 160 participants) plus 1,254 subjects from 6 global collaborators. The sample metadata nearly always contained a de-identified subject ID, COVID-19 status, age in years and sex. HLA class I and class II types, where available, came from metadata supplied by the sample provider rather than from assay-based typing. Findings and caveats that apply to the study as a whole: How much clinical and demographic metadata was included differed by source and by participant, and the metadata was provided uncurated.

Whole blood was collected in K2EDTA tubes by collaborating institutions according to the institutions' own protocols. For TCRbeta analysis, collaborators shipped samples in one of three forms: frozen whole blood, isolated PBMCs, or DNA extracted from either of those sample types. For this clone: Its binding antigen is unknown. There are no base qualities to consult, and no much larger clone falls within one base.

TCRbeta CDR3 regions were amplified from genomic DNA using the immunoSEQ Assay, a bias-controlled multiplex PCR. Per the original workflow: Within the assay, amplification of reference gene primers was used to estimate how many nucleated cells each sample contained. Sequence reads were collapsed and filtered to measure the absolute abundance of every unique TCRbeta CDR3 rearrangement. For each sample, productive Simpson clonality was calculated by taking the square root of Simpson's diversity index across productive rearrangements. TCRdb took over this immuneACCESS table, retaining in-frame rearrangements with V and J assigned. Such tables are incomplete; in checked studies, under half of the missing clones stem from an unresolved V gene, and the remainder is unexplained. V and J calls and clone size are those listed in that table; D and trimming were worked out from the DNA. In this sample the table shows about 290,000 clones, approximately 90% of which occur a single time. The top ten clones comprise about 4.2% of the sample.

The sequence was obtained from a man aged 35 to 55 with acute or convalescent COVID-19. Sample: peripheral blood.

The CDR3 reads as follows: CASSIFQGYQPQHF. The base sequence is TGTGCCAGTAGTATATTCCAGGGGTATCAGCCCCAGCATTTT. The receptor chain draws on TRBV19 and TRBJ1-5; a weak D assignment points to TRBD1 (6 bases agree). Reading the germline V gene (reference sequence) gives CDR1 LNHDA and CDR2 SQIVND. Between the V and J ends, shortened by 2 bases and 5 bases respectively, the junction contains 10 bases. From the cysteine through the phenylalanine, the CDR3 covers 14 amino acids. CDR3 DNA is the only sequence kept; it has 42 bases, read in frame from the first base.